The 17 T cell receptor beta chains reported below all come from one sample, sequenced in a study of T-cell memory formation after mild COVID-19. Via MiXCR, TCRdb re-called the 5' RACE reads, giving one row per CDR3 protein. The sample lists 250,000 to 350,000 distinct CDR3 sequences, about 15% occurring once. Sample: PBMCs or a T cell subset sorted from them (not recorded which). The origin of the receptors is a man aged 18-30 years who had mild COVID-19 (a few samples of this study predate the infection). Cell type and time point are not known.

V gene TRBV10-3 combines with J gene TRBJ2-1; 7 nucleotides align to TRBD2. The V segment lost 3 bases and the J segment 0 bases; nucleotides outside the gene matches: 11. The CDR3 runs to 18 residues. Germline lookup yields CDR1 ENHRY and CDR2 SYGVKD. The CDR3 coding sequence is TGTGCCATCAGTGATAGGGTTAGCGGGTACAGCTCCTACAATGAGCAGTTCTTC. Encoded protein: CAISDRVSGYSSYNEQFF.

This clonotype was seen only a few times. The DNA of the CDR3 is TGTGCCAGCAGCTTCGGGGAGCTAGGGGAGCAGTTCTTC. This codes for CASSFGELGEQFF. The V gene is TRBV7-9, the J gene TRBJ2-1; the D gene is possibly TRBD2 (5 bases). The CDR3 totals 13 residues. Germline assignment: CDR1 SEHNR and CDR2 FQNEAQ (reference sequence). V lost 3 bases and J 10 bases, leaving 13 bases between the germline ends.

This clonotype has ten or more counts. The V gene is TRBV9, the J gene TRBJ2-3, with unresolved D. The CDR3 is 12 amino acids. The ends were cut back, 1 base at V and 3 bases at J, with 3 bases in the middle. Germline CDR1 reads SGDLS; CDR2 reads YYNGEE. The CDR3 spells CASSVMTDTQYF. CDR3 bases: TGTGCCAGCAGCGTAATGACAGATACGCAGTATTTT. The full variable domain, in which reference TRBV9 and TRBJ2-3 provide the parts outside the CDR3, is DSGVTQTPKHLITATGQRVTLRCSPRSGDLSVYWYQQSLDQGLQFLIQYYNGEERAKGNILERFSAQQFPDLHSELNLSSLELGDSALYFCASSVMTDTQYFGPGTRLTVL.

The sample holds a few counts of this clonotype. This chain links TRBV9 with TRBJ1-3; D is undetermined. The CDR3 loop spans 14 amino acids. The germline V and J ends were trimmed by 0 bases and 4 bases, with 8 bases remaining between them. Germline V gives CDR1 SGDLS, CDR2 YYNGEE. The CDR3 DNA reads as TGTGCCAGCAGCGTAGACCCAGCCGGAAACACCATATATTTT. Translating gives CASSVDPAGNTIYF. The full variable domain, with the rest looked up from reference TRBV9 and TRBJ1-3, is DSGVTQTPKHLITATGQRVTLRCSPRSGDLSVYWYQQSLDQGLQFLIQYYNGEERAKGNILERFSAQQFPDLHSELNLSSLELGDSALYFCASSVDPAGNTIYFGEGSWLTVV.

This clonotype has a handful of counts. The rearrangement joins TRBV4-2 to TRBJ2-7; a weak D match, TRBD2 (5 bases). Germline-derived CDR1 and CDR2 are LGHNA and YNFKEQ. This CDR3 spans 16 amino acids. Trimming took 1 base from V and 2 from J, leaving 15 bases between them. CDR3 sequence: CASSQATAGNPYEQYF. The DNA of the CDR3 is TGTGCCAGCAGCCAAGCTACAGCCGGGAATCCCTACGAGCAGTACTTC.

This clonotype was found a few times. In DNA form, the CDR3 reads TGTGCCAGCAGTTACACCGGACAGGGGAATTCACCCCTCCACTTT. Translated: CASSYTGQGNSPLHF. The chain has TRBV6-5 and TRBJ1-6; 9 bases line up with TRBD1. Unmatched junction bases numbered 3, after V lost 2 bases and J lost 7 bases. Germline CDR1 is MNHEY and CDR2 is SVGAGI. CDR3 size: 15 residues.

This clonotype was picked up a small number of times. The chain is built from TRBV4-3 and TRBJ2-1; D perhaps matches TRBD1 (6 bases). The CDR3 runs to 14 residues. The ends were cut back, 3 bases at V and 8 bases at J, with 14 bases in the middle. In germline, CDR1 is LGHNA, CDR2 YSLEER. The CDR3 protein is CASSQGTGSDEQFF. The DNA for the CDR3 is TGCGCCAGCAGCCAGGGAACAGGGTCCGATGAGCAGTTCTTC.

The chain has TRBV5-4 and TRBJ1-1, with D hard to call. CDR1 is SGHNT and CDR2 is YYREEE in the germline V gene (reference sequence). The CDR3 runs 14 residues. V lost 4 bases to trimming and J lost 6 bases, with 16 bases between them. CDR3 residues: CASSVKRTAPEAFF. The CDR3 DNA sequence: TGTGCCAGCAGCGTAAAGAGGACGGCCCCTGAAGCTTTCTTT.

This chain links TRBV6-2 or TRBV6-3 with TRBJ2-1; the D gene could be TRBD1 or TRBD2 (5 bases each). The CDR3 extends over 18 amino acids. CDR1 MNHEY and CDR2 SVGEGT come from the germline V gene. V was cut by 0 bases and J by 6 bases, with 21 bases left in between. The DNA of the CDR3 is TGTGCCAGCAGTTACTCGAGGGGTCAAACTGGCCGGGCCAATGAGCAGTTCTTC. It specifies CASSYSRGQTGRANEQFF.

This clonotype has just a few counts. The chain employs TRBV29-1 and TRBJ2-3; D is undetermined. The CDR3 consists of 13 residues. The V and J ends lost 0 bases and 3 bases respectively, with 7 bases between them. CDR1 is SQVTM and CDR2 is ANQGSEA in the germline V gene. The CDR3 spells CSVEDLRTDTQYF. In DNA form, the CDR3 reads TGCAGCGTTGAAGATCTTCGGACAGATACGCAGTATTTT.

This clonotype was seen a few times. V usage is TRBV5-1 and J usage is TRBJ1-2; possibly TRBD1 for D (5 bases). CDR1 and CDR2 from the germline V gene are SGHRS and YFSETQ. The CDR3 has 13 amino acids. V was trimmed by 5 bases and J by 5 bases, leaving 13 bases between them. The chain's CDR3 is CASRPGQTYGYTF. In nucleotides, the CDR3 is TGCGCCAGCAGACCTGGACAAACATATGGCTACACCTTC. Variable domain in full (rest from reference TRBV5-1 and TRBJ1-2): KAGVTQTPRYLIKTRGQQVTLSCSPISGHRSVSWYQQTPGQGLQFLFEYFSETQRNKGNFPGRFSGRQFSNSRSEMNVSTLELGDSALYLCASRPGQTYGYTFGSGTRLTVV.

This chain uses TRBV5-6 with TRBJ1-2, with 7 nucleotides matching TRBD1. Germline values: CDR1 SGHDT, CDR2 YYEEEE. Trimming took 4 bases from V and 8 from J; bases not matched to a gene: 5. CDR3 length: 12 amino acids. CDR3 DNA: TGTGCCAGCAGCACGACAGGGTTGGGCTACACCTTC. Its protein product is CASSTTGLGYTF.

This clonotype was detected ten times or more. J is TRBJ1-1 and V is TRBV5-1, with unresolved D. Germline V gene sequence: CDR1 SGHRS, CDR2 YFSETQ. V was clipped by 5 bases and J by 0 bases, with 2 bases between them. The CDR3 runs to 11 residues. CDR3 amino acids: CASSMNTEAFF. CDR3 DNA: TGCGCCAGCAGTATGAACACTGAAGCTTTCTTT.

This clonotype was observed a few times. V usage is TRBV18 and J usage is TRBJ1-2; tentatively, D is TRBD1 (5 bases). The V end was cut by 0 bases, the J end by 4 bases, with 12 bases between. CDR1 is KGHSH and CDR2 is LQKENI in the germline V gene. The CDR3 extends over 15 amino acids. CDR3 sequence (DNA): TGTGCCAGCTCACCACCTCCAGGGTTGAGCTATGGCTACACCTTC. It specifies CASSPPPGLSYGYTF.

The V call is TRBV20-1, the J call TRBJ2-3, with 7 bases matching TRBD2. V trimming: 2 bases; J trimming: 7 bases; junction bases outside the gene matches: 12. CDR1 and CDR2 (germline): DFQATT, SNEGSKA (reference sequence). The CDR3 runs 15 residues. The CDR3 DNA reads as TGCAGTGCTAGATCAAAAACTAGCGCGTACAATACGCAGTATTTT. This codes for CSARSKTSAYNTQYF.

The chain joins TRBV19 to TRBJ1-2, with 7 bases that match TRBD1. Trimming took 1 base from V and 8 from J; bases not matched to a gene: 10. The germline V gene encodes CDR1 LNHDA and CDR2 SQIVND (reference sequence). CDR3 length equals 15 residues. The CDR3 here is CASSIALTGRNGYTF. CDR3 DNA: TGTGCCAGTAGTATAGCTTTGACAGGGAGGAACGGCTACACCTTC.

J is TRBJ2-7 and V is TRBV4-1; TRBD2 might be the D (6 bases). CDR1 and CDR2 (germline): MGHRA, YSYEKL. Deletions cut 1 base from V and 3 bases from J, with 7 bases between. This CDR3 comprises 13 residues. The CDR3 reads CASSQVGGYEQYV. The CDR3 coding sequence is TGCGCCAGCAGCCAAGTCGGGGGCTACGAGCAGTACGTC.